The 29 T cell receptor beta chains listed next were all sequenced from one sample in a study of PD-1 blockade in classical Hodgkin lymphoma. This table comes from immunoSEQ multiplex PCR, and its TCRdb copy is limited to in-frame clones, with some not included. The table includes about 43,000 clones, about three quarters detected once. No patient escaped relapse after autologous stem cell transplantation, and brentuximab vedotin exposure varied. This sample comprised peripheral blood mononuclear cells (PBMCs), obtained at baseline. These receptors came from a human donor with classical Hodgkin lymphoma.

This clone has only a few counts. The rearrangement links TRBV25-1 to TRBJ2-7, with 10 bases that match TRBD1. V shed 5 bases, J shed 6 bases, and the junction held 4 bases outside the gene matches. The CDR3 is 13 residues long. Germline V gene data show CDR1 as MGHDK and CDR2 as SYGVNS. This CDR3 is CASSPGQGVEQYF. The CDR3 DNA reads TGTGCCAGCAGTCCTGGACAGGGGGTCGAGCAGTACTTC.

This chain uses TRBV29-1 with TRBJ2-3; 8 bases line up with TRBD1. The V gene's germline CDR1 is SQVTM and CDR2 ANQGSEA. The CDR3 contains 13 residues. The J segment lost 4 bases and the V segment lost 5 bases, leaving 5 bases of the junction unmatched. The CDR3 DNA sequence: TGCAGCGTTAAAGCAGGGGGCGCAGATACGCAGTATTTT. Its protein product is CSVKAGGADTQYF.

The chain links TRBV7-3 to TRBJ2-3, with D unclear. The CDR3 totals 13 residues. The germline gives CDR1 SGHTA, CDR2 FQGTGA. With 0 bases removed from V and 3 bases from J, the gap between germline ends came to 4 bases. As DNA, the CDR3 is TGTGCCAGCAGCTTAACTGGTACAGATACGCAGTATTTT. This translates into CASSLTGTDTQYF.

The rearrangement uses TRBV4-1 and TRBJ1-2, with 7 bases matching TRBD1. The V gene's germline CDR1 is MGHRA and CDR2 YSYEKL. Losses at the gene ends were 6 bases for V and 0 bases for J; bases not matched to a gene: 4. This CDR3 has 14 residues. The CDR3 DNA follows: TGCGCCAGCAGTCACAGGGGAGCTAACTATGGCTACACCTTC. Encoded protein: CASSHRGANYGYTF.

This sequence joins TRBV5-6 and TRBJ2-7, with TRBD2 matching over 9 bases. The CDR3 length is 14 residues. Germline loops: CDR1 SGHDT, CDR2 YYEEEE. J was trimmed by 5 bases and V by 4 bases; bases with no gene match: 7. The CDR3 loop is CASSDSGSINEQYF. The CDR3, as DNA: TGTGCCAGCAGCGATAGCGGGAGTATCAACGAGCAGTACTTC. Full variable domain (missing parts from reference TRBV5-6 and TRBJ2-7): DAGVTQSPTHLIKTRGQQVTLRCSPKSGHDTVSWYQQALGQGPQFIFQYYEEEERQRGNFPDRFSGHQFPNYSSELNVNALLLGDSALYLCASSDSGSINEQYFGPGTRLTVT.

In regard to this clone: The junction does not match germline at one end; this may be a read error. J is TRBJ2-7 and V is TRBV27; 10 bases match TRBD1. The CDR3 runs to 13 residues. Looked up from germline, CDR1 is MNHEY and CDR2 is SMNVEV (reference sequence). The CDR3 DNA follows: TGTGCCGGCAGGGGACAGGGGTGGTACGAGCAGTACTTC. Protein product: CAGRGQGWYEQYF.

The J gene is TRBJ1-5, the V gene TRBV19, with TRBD1 identical over 8 bases. In germline, CDR1 is LNHDA, CDR2 SQIVND (reference sequence). V trimming: 7 bases; J trimming: 5 bases; junction bases outside the gene matches: 10. The CDR3 runs to 15 residues. CDR3 DNA sequence: TGTGCCAGTATGGTGTGGCACAGGGGGGATCAGCCCCAGCATTTT. Its protein product is CASMVWHRGDQPQHF.

This chain's CDR3 is CASSGAIPGNTGELFF. The CDR3 DNA sequence: TGCGCCAGCAGTGGAGCAATCCCCGGAAACACCGGGGAGCTGTTTTTT. The rearrangement joins TRBV10-1 to TRBJ2-2; D is unresolved. V lost 4 bases, J lost 2 bases, and 14 bases lay in between. The CDR3 sequence is 16 residues long. CDR1 is WNHNN, CDR2 SYGVQD, per germline (reference sequence).

The V gene is TRBV5-5, the J gene TRBJ1-2; TRBD1 is a possible D gene (6 bases). In germline, CDR1 is SGHKS, CDR2 YYEKEE (reference sequence). V shed 4 bases and J shed 4 bases, with 11 bases lying between them. The CDR3 contains 13 residues. As DNA, the CDR3 is TGTGCCAGCAGCGGGACAATCAGCTATGGCTACACCTTC. Its translation is CASSGTISYGYTF.

CDR3 amino acids: CSVGVAGTGELFF. CDR3 DNA sequence: TGCAGCGTTGGTGTGGCGGGGACCGGGGAGCTGTTTTTT. This chain links TRBV29-1 with TRBJ2-2, with D perhaps TRBD2 (6 bases). Trimming took off 4 bases at V and 5 bases at J, with 11 bases between the two ends. The CDR3 consists of 13 residues. CDR1 and CDR2 (germline): SQVTM, ANQGSEA.

This clone appeared a single time. J is TRBJ2-7 and V is TRBV27, with a tentative D call TRBD1 (7 bases). The length of the CDR3 is 15 residues. The V gene's germline CDR1 is MNHEY and CDR2 SMNVEV (reference sequence). Trimming removed 0 bases from V and 4 bases from J, with 13 bases in between. This CDR3 reads CASSLSGQGGYEQYF. The CDR3 DNA sequence: TGTGCCAGCAGTTTATCGGGGCAGGGGGGATACGAGCAGTACTTC.

The rearrangement links TRBV5-6 to TRBJ2-2; 8 bases align to TRBD2. The V and J ends lost 4 bases and 7 bases, in that order; junction bases with no gene match: 9. Germline V CDR1 and CDR2: SGHDT, YYEEEE. The CDR3 has 15 residues. CDR3 nucleotide sequence: TGTGCCAGCAGCCTGGCCGGGGGGGCAATCGGGGAGCTGTTTTTT. Translation gives CASSLAGGAIGELFF. The full variable domain, in which reference TRBV5-6 and TRBJ2-2 provide the parts outside the CDR3, is DAGVTQSPTHLIKTRGQQVTLRCSPKSGHDTVSWYQQALGQGPQFIFQYYEEEERQRGNFPDRFSGHQFPNYSSELNVNALLLGDSALYLCASSLAGGAIGELFFGEGSRLTVL.

This sequence joins TRBV5-8 and TRBJ2-7, with 9 bases that match TRBD1. V shed 2 bases, J shed 0 bases, and the junction held 15 bases outside the gene matches. Germline-derived CDR1 and CDR2 are SGHTS and YDEGEE. This CDR3 region has 19 residues. CDR3 nucleotide sequence: TGTGCCAGCAGCTTACTCACCGGGACAGGGAGTAGCTTCTCCTACGAGCAGTACTTC. Its protein product is CASSLLTGTGSSFSYEQYF. Complete variable domain (other parts from reference TRBV5-8 and TRBJ2-7): EAGVTQSPTHLIKTRGQQATLRCSPISGHTSVYWYQQALGLGLQFLLWYDEGEERNRGNFPPRFSGRQFPNYSSELNVNALELEDSALYLCASSLLTGTGSSFSYEQYFGPGTRLTVT.

Only one count was recorded for this clone. The J gene is TRBJ2-7, the V gene TRBV6-5, with TRBD2 as a possible D gene (5 bases). This CDR3 comprises 14 residues. CDR1 is MNHEY, CDR2 SVGAGI, per germline. Trimming removed 7 bases from V and 5 bases from J, with 18 bases in between. CDR3 loop: CASIETAAAHEQYF. CDR3 in DNA: TGTGCCAGCATCGAGACCGCAGCGGCCCACGAGCAGTACTTC.

J is TRBJ2-5 and V is TRBV5-1; D not certain. The CDR3 runs 15 residues. Germline values: CDR1 SGHRS, CDR2 YFSETQ. V was shortened by 7 bases and J by 5 bases, with 21 bases between the two germline ends. The CDR3 coding sequence is TGCGCCAGCGAACTTGGGGTCGGTTCTCTCGAGACCCAGTACTTC. Its translation is CASELGVGSLETQYF.

V gene TRBV5-6 combines with J gene TRBJ1-1; D is undetermined. The V gene lost 3 bases and the J gene lost 0 bases, with 6 bases spanning the gap. Germline V gene data show CDR1 as SGHDT and CDR2 as YYEEEE. This CDR3 is 13 amino acids long. This CDR3 is CASSYHLNTEAFF. CDR3 sequence (DNA): TGTGCCAGCAGCTACCATTTGAACACTGAAGCTTTCTTT.

The chain is built from TRBV7-9 and TRBJ1-2; D unresolved. V was trimmed by 1 base and J by 2 bases, leaving 2 bases between them. The CDR3 covers 12 residues. Per germline, CDR1 SEHNR and CDR2 FQNEAQ (reference sequence). The DNA for the CDR3 is TGTGCCAGCAGCTTAGAAAACTATGGCTACACCTTC. Translated, it gives CASSLENYGYTF.

V and J are TRBV6-1 and TRBJ1-1; D ambiguous. CDR1 is MNHNS and CDR2 is SASEGT in the germline V gene. The CDR3 runs 14 residues. The germline V and J ends were trimmed by 5 bases and 0 bases, with 10 bases remaining between them. CDR3 protein: CASSQSLMNTEAFF. In DNA, the CDR3 is TGTGCCAGCAGTCAGAGCCTCATGAACACTGAAGCTTTCTTT.

This clone has only one observation. This chain joins TRBV30 and TRBJ2-1; 9 bases line up with TRBD1. J was trimmed by 9 bases and V by 7 bases; bases with no gene match: 10. The CDR3 runs to 13 residues. Germline loops: CDR1 GTSNPN, CDR2 SVGIG (reference sequence). The CDR3 region is CAYNRGLIGEQFF. The DNA for the CDR3 is TGTGCCTATAACAGGGGGCTTATTGGTGAGCAGTTCTTC. The entire variable domain, with the rest obtained from reference TRBV30 and TRBJ2-1, is as follows: SQTIHQWPATLVQPVGSPLSLECTVEGTSNPNLYWYRQAAGRGLQLLFYSVGIGQISSEVPQNLSASRPQDRQFILSSKKLLLSDSGFYLCAYNRGLIGEQFFGPGTRLTVL.

This clone was seen a few times. The chain combines TRBV11-2 with TRBJ1-1; tentative D call: TRBD1 (6 bases). V dropped 2 bases and J dropped 5 bases, with 12 bases sitting between them. The CDR3 extends over 14 amino acids. CDR1 and CDR2 from the germline V gene are SGHAT and FQNNGV. In nucleotides, the CDR3 is TGTGCCAGCAGCTTACAGGGGAAGGGAACTGAAGCTTTCTTT. Translation gives CASSLQGKGTEAFF.

The V call is TRBV4-1, the J call TRBJ1-1; unclear D gene. CDR1 is MGHRA, CDR2 YSYEKL, per germline. The CDR3 extends over 16 amino acids. Trimming took off 2 bases at V and 2 bases at J, with 15 bases between the two ends. CDR3 DNA sequence: TGCGCCAGCAGCCAACCCCCCGGAGTTAGTAACACTGAAGCTTTCTTT. This codes for CASSQPPGVSNTEAFF.

J is TRBJ2-5 and V is TRBV5-8; D unresolved. Germline V gene data show CDR1 as SGHTS and CDR2 as YDEGEE. Trimming stripped 0 bases from V and 8 bases from J, with 8 bases between. The CDR3 has 12 residues. The CDR3 is CASSLVPATQYF. Written as DNA, the CDR3 is TGTGCCAGCAGCTTGGTCCCAGCCACCCAGTACTTC.

V is TRBV2 and J is TRBJ2-1; 9 nucleotides line up with TRBD2. CDR3 length equals 14 residues. The germline V gene has CDR1 SNHLY and CDR2 FYNNEI. The V gene end was trimmed by 11 bases and the J gene end by 5 bases; junction bases not matched to a gene: 10. CDR3 sequence reads: CASVRAGGDNEQFF. The CDR3 bases are TGTGCCTCCGTCCGGGCGGGGGGGGACAATGAGCAGTTCTTC.

The chain has TRBV2 and TRBJ1-1; TRBD1 might be the D (6 bases). Germline-derived CDR1 and CDR2 are SNHLY and FYNNEI. This CDR3 comprises 13 residues. V was clipped by 6 bases and J by 5 bases, with 13 bases between them. The CDR3, as DNA: TGTGCCAGCAGGCCACAGGGTTGGACTGAAGCTTTCTTT. It translates to CASRPQGWTEAFF.

This chain connects TRBV7-8 to TRBJ2-3; weak D call: TRBD1 (6 bases). The CDR3 is 15 residues long. V lost 5 bases to trimming and J lost 6 bases, with 18 bases between them. Germline V CDR1 and CDR2: SGHVS, FQNEAQ. The CDR3 loop reads CASSVQGPQIDTQYF. In DNA, the CDR3 is TGTGCCAGCAGCGTACAGGGTCCCCAGATCGATACGCAGTATTTT.

This clone came up a few times. The genes are TRBV15 and TRBJ1-4; 8 nucleotides align to TRBD1. V dropped 6 bases and J dropped 5; count of bases not matched to a gene: 5. CDR3 length: 14 amino acids. CDR1 is LNHNV, CDR2 YYDKDF, per germline (reference sequence). The CDR3 DNA is TGTGCCACCAGACCGACAGGGGACAATGAAAAACTGTTTTTT. Translated: CATRPTGDNEKLFF.

This clone has only a few counts. This chain links TRBV2 with TRBJ2-1, with 8 bases lining up with TRBD2. The CDR3 runs 19 residues. CDR1 SNHLY and CDR2 FYNNEI come from the germline V gene. The J segment lost 5 bases and the V segment lost 2 bases, leaving 17 bases of the junction unmatched. In DNA form, the CDR3 reads TGTGCCAGCAGTGAACCCGCTGAGGGGGAGCGGGGGAGGAACAATGAGCAGTTCTTC. Translating it yields CASSEPAEGERGRNNEQFF.

The CDR3, as DNA: TGTGCCAGCAGTAAAACAGGGTTTGGGGAGCAGTACTTC. Protein: CASSKTGFGEQYF. The genes are TRBV2 and TRBJ2-7, with D maybe TRBD1 (6 bases). Germline V lookup: CDR1 SNHLY, CDR2 FYNNEI. There are 13 residues in the CDR3. V was clipped by 5 bases and J by 7 bases, with 15 bases between them.

This clone was seen a few times. V gene TRBV10-2 combines with J gene TRBJ1-5; D not resolved. Germline V gene lookup returns CDR1 WSHSY and CDR2 SAAADI. The CDR3 spans 14 residues. Trimming took 5 bases from V and 0 from J, leaving 8 bases between them. The CDR3 nucleotides read TGCGCCAGCAGTAGGGAACTTAGCAATCAGCCCCAGCATTTT. Protein product: CASSRELSNQPQHF.